The clone carrying this TCR beta chain has a count of ten or more. Its antigen remains unidentified. RNA transcripts provided the source from which TCR beta CDR3 regions were amplified. The study used the HTBI primer set for a first-round RT-PCR of the TCR CDR3. Via MiXCR, TCRdb re-called the multiplex PCR reads, giving one row per CDR3 protein. In the table there are 550,000 to 650,000 distinct CDR3 sequences, 12% to 15% of which are singletons. These data come from a study of T cells in Graves' hyperthyroidism and ophthalmopathy. General study findings and limits: Blood held most thyroid clonotypes expanded above 0.001 frequency.

The CDR3 sequence is 15 residues long. V dropped 6 bases and J dropped 3; count of bases not matched to a gene: 6. V is TRBV12-3 or TRBV12-4 and J is TRBJ2-3; 10 bases line up with TRBD2. Sequenced input: blood. The receptor comes from a middle-aged woman with Graves' hyperthyroidism. CDR3 DNA sequence: TGTGCCAGCAGCACTGCTAGCGGGAGAACAGATACGCAGTATTTT. Amino acid sequence: CASSTASGRTDTQYF.